This entry lists 27 T cell receptor beta chains sequenced from one sample in a study of T cell responses to AZD1222 COVID-19 vaccine. Sequencing used immunoSEQ multiplex PCR; TCRdb keeps in-frame clones, though not all of them. Altogether approximately 80,000 clones are present, approximately 80% being singletons, with the ten largest covering approximately 22%. Sequences were derived from peripheral blood, sampled on day 0 of AZD1222 vaccination. The receptor source for this set is an adult in good health.

This sequence joins TRBV6-5 and TRBJ1-3; D is unclear. The CDR3 loop spans 14 amino acids. V dropped 10 bases and J dropped 0 bases, with 13 bases sitting between them. Germline V gene data show CDR1 as MNHEY and CDR2 as SVGAGI. The DNA of the CDR3 is TGTGCCACCTCCGACCGCGTCTCTGGAAACACCATATATTTT. This sequence encodes CATSDRVSGNTIYF.

J is TRBJ2-1 and V is TRBV27; D is possibly TRBD1 or TRBD2 (6 bases each). Germline V gene sequence: CDR1 MNHEY, CDR2 SMNVEV (reference sequence). This CDR3 region has 15 residues. Trimming took 8 bases from V and 0 from J, leaving 14 bases between them. CDR3 residues: CASRLGGSSYNEQFF. The DNA of the CDR3 is TGTGCCAGCCGCCTAGGGGGGAGCTCCTACAATGAGCAGTTCTTC.

The J gene is TRBJ2-2, the V gene TRBV18; D possibly matches TRBD1 or TRBD2 (5 bases each). There are 14 residues in the CDR3. V was clipped by 2 bases and J by 3 bases, with 7 bases between them. Germline V gene lookup returns CDR1 KGHSH and CDR2 LQKENI. The DNA of the CDR3 is TGTGCCAGCTCACCAGGGACCGACACCGGGGAGCTGTTTTTT. This codes for CASSPGTDTGELFF.

The V gene is TRBV5-1, the J gene TRBJ1-2; TRBD1 might be the D (5 bases). Germline V gene data show CDR1 as SGHRS and CDR2 as YFSETQ. Trimming removed 4 bases at V and 8 bases at J, with 21 bases between. The CDR3 has 15 residues. The CDR3 sequence: CASSRQLGQKDGYTF. The CDR3, as DNA: TGCGCCAGCAGCAGGCAGTTAGGACAAAAGGACGGCTACACCTTC.

The chain is built from TRBV9 and TRBJ2-5; 7 bases agree with TRBD2. The CDR3 consists of 14 residues. V dropped 3 bases and J dropped 2; count of bases not matched to a gene: 4. The germline V gene encodes CDR1 SGDLS and CDR2 YYNGEE. This CDR3 reads CASSAGTIQETQYF. CDR3 DNA: TGTGCCAGCAGCGCAGGGACTATACAAGAGACCCAGTACTTC.

V and J are TRBV5-4 and TRBJ2-3, with a weak D call TRBD1 (6 bases). CDR1 and CDR2 (germline): SGHNT, YYREEE (reference sequence). V shed 3 bases and J shed 0 bases, with 11 bases lying between them. CDR3 length: 15 residues. CDR3 nucleotides: TGTGCCAGCAGCTATCCGGGACACAGCACAGATACGCAGTATTTT. It yields the protein CASSYPGHSTDTQYF.

V is TRBV18 and J is TRBJ2-7; possibly TRBD1 for D (9 bases). This CDR3 region has 15 residues. Trimming stripped 4 bases from V and 5 bases from J, with 18 bases between. CDR1 is KGHSH, CDR2 LQKENI, per germline. CDR3 in amino acids: CASSLAGQGVNEQYF. For the CDR3, the DNA is TGTGCCAGCTCACTAGCGGGACAGGGCGTCAACGAGCAGTACTTC.

The V and J genes are TRBV20-1 and TRBJ1-5; TRBD1 agrees at 7 bases. J gave up 5 bases and V 3 bases, and 1 base lay outside the gene matches. Germline V gene data show CDR1 as DFQATT and CDR2 as SNEGSKA (reference sequence). CDR3 length equals 12 residues. The CDR3, as DNA: TGCAGTGCTAGTACAGGGGATCAGCCCCAGCATTTT. Protein product: CSASTGDQPQHF.

The rearrangement joins TRBV5-1 to TRBJ1-5, with TRBD1 identical over 9 bases. J was trimmed by 1 base and V by 1 base; bases with no gene match: 3. There are 16 residues in the CDR3. Germline CDR1 and CDR2: SGHRS and YFSETQ. CDR3 coding DNA: TGCGCCAGCAGCTTGACCGGGACAGGGAGCAATCAGCCCCAGCATTTT. Encoded protein: CASSLTGTGSNQPQHF.

The V gene is TRBV24-1, the J gene TRBJ1-5; D not certain. The CDR3 covers 18 residues. V lost 4 bases and J 1 base, leaving 19 bases between the germline ends. Germline assignment: CDR1 KGHDR and CDR2 SFDVKD. CDR3 sequence reads: CATSERPVAGRSNQPQHF. DNA for the CDR3: TGTGCCACCAGTGAAAGACCCGTTGCTGGAAGGAGCAATCAGCCCCAGCATTTT.

This chain connects TRBV6-5 to TRBJ1-4; D uncertain. V was cut by 8 bases and J by 2 bases, with 9 bases left in between. Germline V CDR1 and CDR2: MNHEY, SVGAGI. The CDR3 has 13 residues. CDR3: CASRQTTNEKLFF. CDR3 nucleotide sequence: TGTGCCAGCCGTCAAACTACTAATGAAAAACTGTTTTTT.

The V gene is TRBV11-2, the J gene TRBJ2-7, with D perhaps assigned TRBD1 or TRBD2 (5 bases each). CDR3 length equals 16 residues. The germline gives CDR1 SGHAT, CDR2 FQNNGV. The V end lost 5 bases, the J end lost 0 bases, and 17 bases lay between the germline ends. Written as DNA, the CDR3 is TGTGCCAGCAGCACCTCGGGGCTGTTGAGCTCCTACGAGCAGTACTTC. The encoded protein is CASSTSGLLSSYEQYF.

This chain links TRBV21-1 with TRBJ2-7; no check of the table's D call, TRBD1, against the DNA was made. TRBV21-1 is a documented pseudogene. CDR3 length equals 16 residues. The CDR3 DNA follows: TGTGCCAGCAGCAAAGATAGGACAGGGGTTTGCCACGAGCAGTACTTC. Protein product: CASSKDRTGVCHEQYF.

This sequence joins TRBV11-2 and TRBJ2-7; D may be TRBD1 (6 bases). Trimming took off 3 bases at V and 6 bases at J, with 15 bases between the two ends. The CDR3 consists of 14 residues. Germline V gene lookup returns CDR1 SGHAT and CDR2 FQNNGV. The CDR3 is CASSFSLTGIEQYF. The DNA of the CDR3 is TGTGCCAGCAGCTTCTCCCTTACAGGGATCGAGCAGTACTTC.

The chain carries TRBV12-3 or TRBV12-4 and TRBJ2-5; D is ambiguous. Trimming shortened V by 6 bases and J by 7 bases, and 15 bases separated the two germline ends. The CDR3 consists of 13 residues. The CDR3 reads CASSFFGVGTQYF. CDR3 nucleotides: TGTGCCAGCAGCTTCTTTGGAGTGGGGACCCAGTACTTC.

J is TRBJ1-2 and V is TRBV7-3; TRBD1 is a possible D gene (5 bases). Germline V lookup: CDR1 SGHTA, CDR2 FQGTGA. The CDR3 extends over 13 amino acids. V lost 0 bases to trimming and J lost 8 bases, with 10 bases between them. CDR3 sequence (DNA): TGTGCCAGCAGCTTAACGGGGGTTTCGGGCTACACCTTC. It specifies CASSLTGVSGYTF.

The V and J genes are TRBV3-1 (or the pseudogene TRBV3-2) and TRBJ1-2; D not resolved. CDR1 is LGHDT, CDR2 YNNKEL, per germline (reference sequence). The CDR3 sequence is 14 residues long. V shed 4 bases and J shed 3 bases, with 12 bases lying between them. CDR3 sequence (DNA): TGTGCCAGCAGCCCTCCCGGAGGCTACTATGGCTACACCTTC. Translation: CASSPPGGYYGYTF.

The chain joins TRBV5-6 to TRBJ1-3, with 11 bases aligning to TRBD1. Germline V gives CDR1 SGHDT, CDR2 YYEEEE. CDR3 length: 16 amino acids. The junction had 9 bases not matched to a gene; V was cut back by 2 bases and J by 8 bases. The DNA of the CDR3 is TGTGCCAGCAGCTTCCTCGGACAGGGGGCGATTGACACCATATATTTT. Translating gives CASSFLGQGAIDTIYF.

The chain links TRBV6-1 to TRBJ1-2; D is undetermined. The CDR3 is made up of 15 amino acids. Trimming took 1 base from V and 7 from J, leaving 16 bases between them. Germline loops: CDR1 MNHNS, CDR2 SASEGT. CDR3 DNA sequence: TGTGCCAGCAGTGAAGGAGGGCTGACCTTTATTGGCTACACCTTC. Its protein is CASSEGGLTFIGYTF.

The chain couples TRBV4-1 to TRBJ1-4; D call uncertain. The CDR3 is made up of 16 amino acids. CDR1 and CDR2 from the germline V gene are MGHRA and YSYEKL. V gave up 0 bases and J gave up 0 bases, with 8 bases separating them. CDR3 sequence (DNA): TGCGCCAGCAGCCAAGAAGCATGGGCAACTAATGAAAAACTGTTTTTT. Translated, it gives CASSQEAWATNEKLFF.

This rearrangement joins TRBV5-1 to TRBJ2-3, with 7 bases identical to TRBD2. The CDR3 is 13 amino acids. Per the germline V gene, CDR1 is SGHRS and CDR2 is YFSETQ. The J segment lost 14 bases and the V segment lost 5 bases, leaving 14 bases of the junction unmatched. DNA for the CDR3: TGCGCCAGCAGGCGTGCTAGCGGACCCGAGGGGTATTTT. Protein: CASRRASGPEGYF.

In nucleotides, the CDR3 is TGTGCCAGCAGTTATTCCTGGGAGAGCAGTGAAGCTTTCTTT. Translated: CASSYSWESSEAFF. The chain joins TRBV6-5 to TRBJ1-1; D not certain. Germline V gene data show CDR1 as MNHEY and CDR2 as SVGAGI. The CDR3 runs 14 residues. Trimming pared 3 bases from V and 7 bases from J, leaving 15 bases between.

The gene calls are TRBV19 and TRBJ1-6; D ambiguous. V shed 0 bases and J shed 5 bases, with 17 bases lying between them. CDR1 is LNHDA, CDR2 SQIVND, per germline (reference sequence). CDR3 length: 18 residues. The CDR3 loop reads CASSIDQVGKNDNSPLHF. The CDR3 DNA reads TGTGCCAGTAGTATAGATCAGGTTGGGAAAAATGATAATTCACCCCTCCACTTT.

The gene calls are TRBV27 and TRBJ2-7; the D gene is possibly TRBD1 (6 bases). This CDR3 comprises 15 residues. The germline V gene has CDR1 MNHEY and CDR2 SMNVEV (reference sequence). V was pared by 2 bases and J by 3 bases, with 14 bases between. For the CDR3, the DNA is TGTGCCAGCAGTTTAGGGGCAGGGGCCTTCTACGAGCAGTACTTC. It is translated as CASSLGAGAFYEQYF.

This chain joins TRBV7-6 and TRBJ2-1; 11 nucleotides line up with TRBD2. CDR1 is SGHVS, CDR2 FNYEAQ, per germline. V trimming: 0 bases; J trimming: 7 bases; junction bases outside the gene matches: 2. CDR3 length equals 15 residues. The CDR3 region has the DNA TGTGCCAGCAGCTTAGCTAGCGGGAGGGGAAATGAGCAGTTCTTC. Protein: CASSLASGRGNEQFF. The full variable domain, completed using reference TRBV7-6 and TRBJ2-1, is GAGVSQSPRYKVTKRGQDVALRCDPISGHVSLYWYRQALGQGPEFLTYFNYEAQQDKSGLPNDRFSAERPEGSISTLTIQRTEQRDSAMYRCASSLASGRGNEQFFGPGTRLTVL.

This clone was recorded at least ten times. J is TRBJ2-5 and V is TRBV7-8, with 9 nucleotides matching TRBD1. This CDR3 is built from 15 residues. Germline assignment: CDR1 SGHVS and CDR2 FQNEAQ. V lost 5 bases, J lost 5 bases, and 9 bases stayed unmatched. The CDR3 loop reads CASSLGTGLDETQYF. CDR3 DNA sequence: TGTGCCAGCAGCCTCGGGACAGGGCTTGATGAGACCCAGTACTTC. Full variable domain (outside the CDR3, taken from reference TRBV7-8 and TRBJ2-5): GAGVSQSPRYKVAKRGQDVALRCDPISGHVSLFWYQQALGQGPEFLTYFQNEAQLDKSGLPSDRFFAERPEGSVSTLKIQRTQQEDSAVYLCASSLGTGLDETQYFGPGTRLLVL.

The rearrangement links TRBV28 to TRBJ2-7; D is unresolved. The germline V and J ends were trimmed by 5 bases and 4 bases, with 15 bases remaining between them. The CDR3 is 14 amino acids. Germline values: CDR1 MDHEN, CDR2 SYDVKM. The CDR3 region has the DNA TGTGCCAGCAGTGTCTCCCCCCCAGAGTACGAGCAGTACTTC. Its translation is CASSVSPPEYEQYF.